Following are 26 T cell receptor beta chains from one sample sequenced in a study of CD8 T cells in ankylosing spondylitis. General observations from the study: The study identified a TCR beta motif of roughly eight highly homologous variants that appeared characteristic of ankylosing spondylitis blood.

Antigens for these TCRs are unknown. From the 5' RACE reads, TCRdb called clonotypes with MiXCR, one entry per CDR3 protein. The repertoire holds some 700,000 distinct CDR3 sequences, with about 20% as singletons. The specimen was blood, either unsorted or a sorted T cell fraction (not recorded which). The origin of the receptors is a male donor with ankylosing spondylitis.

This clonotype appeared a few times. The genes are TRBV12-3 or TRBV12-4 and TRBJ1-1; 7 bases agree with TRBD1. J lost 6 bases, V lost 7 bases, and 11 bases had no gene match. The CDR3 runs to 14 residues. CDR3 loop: CASNTRGGMAEAFF. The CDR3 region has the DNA TGTGCCAGCAACACTAGAGGGGGCATGGCTGAAGCTTTCTTT.

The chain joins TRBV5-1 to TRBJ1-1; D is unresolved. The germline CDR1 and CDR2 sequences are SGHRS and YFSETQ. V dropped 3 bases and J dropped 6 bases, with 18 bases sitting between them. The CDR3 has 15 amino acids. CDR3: CASSSLRPAEAEAFF. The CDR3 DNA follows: TGCGCCAGCAGCTCCCTAAGACCCGCAGAGGCTGAAGCTTTCTTT.

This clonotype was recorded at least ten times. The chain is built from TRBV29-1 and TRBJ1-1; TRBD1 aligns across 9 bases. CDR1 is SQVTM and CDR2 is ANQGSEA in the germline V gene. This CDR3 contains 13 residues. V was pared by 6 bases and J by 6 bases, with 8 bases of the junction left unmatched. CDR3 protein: CSVVRQGGAEAFF. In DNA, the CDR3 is TGCAGCGTGGTGAGACAGGGGGGCGCTGAAGCTTTCTTT.

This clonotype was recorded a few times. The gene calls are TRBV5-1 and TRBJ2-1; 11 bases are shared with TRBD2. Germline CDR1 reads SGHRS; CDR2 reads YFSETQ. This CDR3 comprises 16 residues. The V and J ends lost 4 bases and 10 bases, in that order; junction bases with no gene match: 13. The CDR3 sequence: CASSVQQGTSGKEQFF. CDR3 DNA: TGCGCCAGCAGCGTTCAACAGGGGACTAGCGGAAAAGAGCAGTTCTTC.

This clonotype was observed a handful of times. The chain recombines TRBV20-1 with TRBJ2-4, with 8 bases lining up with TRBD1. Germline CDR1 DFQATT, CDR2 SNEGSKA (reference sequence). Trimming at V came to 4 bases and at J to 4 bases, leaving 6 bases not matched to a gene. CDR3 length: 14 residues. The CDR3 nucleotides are TGCAGTGCTATTCCGGGACAGGCTAAAAACATTCAGTACTTC. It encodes CSAIPGQAKNIQYF.

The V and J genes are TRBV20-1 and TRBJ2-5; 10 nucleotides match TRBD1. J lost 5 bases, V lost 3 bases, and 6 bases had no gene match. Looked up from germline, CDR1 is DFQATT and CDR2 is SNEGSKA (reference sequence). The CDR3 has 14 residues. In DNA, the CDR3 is TGCAGTGCTAGGGAGGGACAGGGGTTGGAGACCCAGTACTTC. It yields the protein CSAREGQGLETQYF.

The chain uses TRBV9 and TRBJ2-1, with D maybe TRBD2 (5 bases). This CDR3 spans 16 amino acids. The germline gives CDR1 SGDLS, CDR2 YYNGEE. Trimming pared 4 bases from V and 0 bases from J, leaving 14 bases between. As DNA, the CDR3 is TGTGCCAGCAGCTATACTATAGGGAGCTCCTACAATGAGCAGTTCTTC. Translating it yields CASSYTIGSSYNEQFF.

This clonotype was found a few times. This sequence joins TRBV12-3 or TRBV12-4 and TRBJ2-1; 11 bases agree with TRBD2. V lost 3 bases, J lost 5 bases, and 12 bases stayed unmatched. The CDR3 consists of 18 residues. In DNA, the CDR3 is TGTGCCAGCAGTTTTGGCCCCCACCCGACTAGCGGGAACAATGAGCAGTTCTTC. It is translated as CASSFGPHPTSGNNEQFF.

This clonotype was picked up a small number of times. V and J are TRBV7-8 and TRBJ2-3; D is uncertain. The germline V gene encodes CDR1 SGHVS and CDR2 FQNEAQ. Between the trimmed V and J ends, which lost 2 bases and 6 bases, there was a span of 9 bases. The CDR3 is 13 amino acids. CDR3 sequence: CASSLSFPDTQYF. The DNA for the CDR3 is TGTGCCAGCAGCTTAAGTTTTCCCGATACGCAGTATTTT.

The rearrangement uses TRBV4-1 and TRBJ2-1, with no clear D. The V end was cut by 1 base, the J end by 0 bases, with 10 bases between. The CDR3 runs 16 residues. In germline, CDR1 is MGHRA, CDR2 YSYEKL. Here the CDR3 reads CASSQGPTRSYNEQFF. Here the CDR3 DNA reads TGCGCCAGCAGCCAAGGTCCCACGCGCTCCTACAATGAGCAGTTCTTC.

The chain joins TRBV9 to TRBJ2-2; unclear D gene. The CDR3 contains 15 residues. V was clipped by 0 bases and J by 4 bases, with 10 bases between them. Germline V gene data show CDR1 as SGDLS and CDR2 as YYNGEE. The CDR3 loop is CASSVEGWGTGELFF. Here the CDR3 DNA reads TGTGCCAGCAGCGTAGAAGGGTGGGGCACCGGGGAGCTGTTTTTT.

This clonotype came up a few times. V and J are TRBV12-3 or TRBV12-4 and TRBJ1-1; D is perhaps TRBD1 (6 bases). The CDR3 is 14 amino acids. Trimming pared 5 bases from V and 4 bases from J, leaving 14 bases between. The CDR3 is CASSTSGTITEAFF. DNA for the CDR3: TGTGCCAGCAGTACTTCCGGGACAATCACTGAAGCTTTCTTT.

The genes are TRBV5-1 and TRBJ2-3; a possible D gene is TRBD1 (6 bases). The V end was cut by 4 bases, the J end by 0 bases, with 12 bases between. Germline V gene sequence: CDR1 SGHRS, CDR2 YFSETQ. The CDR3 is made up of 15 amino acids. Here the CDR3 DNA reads TGCGCCAGCAGCGGGCAGGGGCCCAGCACAGATACGCAGTATTTT. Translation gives CASSGQGPSTDTQYF.

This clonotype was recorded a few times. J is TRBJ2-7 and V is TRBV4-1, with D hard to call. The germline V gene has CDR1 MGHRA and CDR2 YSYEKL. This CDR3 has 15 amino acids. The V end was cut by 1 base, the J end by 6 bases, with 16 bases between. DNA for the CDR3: TGCGCCAGCAGCCAAGTCTTCCAGGACCCCCTCGAGCAGTACTTC. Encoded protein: CASSQVFQDPLEQYF.

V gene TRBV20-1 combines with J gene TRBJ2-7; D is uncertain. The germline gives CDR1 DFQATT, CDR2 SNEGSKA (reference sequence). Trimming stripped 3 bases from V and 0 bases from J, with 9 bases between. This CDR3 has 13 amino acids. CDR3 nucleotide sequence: TGCAGTGCTAGGGCTGTATCCTCCTACGAGCAGTACTTC. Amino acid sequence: CSARAVSSYEQYF.

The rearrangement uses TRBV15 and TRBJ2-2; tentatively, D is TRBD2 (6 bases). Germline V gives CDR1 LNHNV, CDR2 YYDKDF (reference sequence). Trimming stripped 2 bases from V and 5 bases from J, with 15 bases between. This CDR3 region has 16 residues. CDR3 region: CATSRSNWGTTGELFF. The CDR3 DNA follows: TGTGCCACCAGCAGATCAAACTGGGGGACTACCGGGGAGCTGTTTTTT.

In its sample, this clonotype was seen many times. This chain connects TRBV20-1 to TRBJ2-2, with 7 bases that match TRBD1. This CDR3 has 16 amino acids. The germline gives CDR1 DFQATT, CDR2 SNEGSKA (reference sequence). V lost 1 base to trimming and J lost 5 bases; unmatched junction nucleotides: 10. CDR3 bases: TGCAGTGCTAGAGGTAGACAGGGAGTTGTTACCGGGGAGCTGTTTTTT. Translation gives CSARGRQGVVTGELFF.

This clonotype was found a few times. The CDR3: CATSSVRKEPQETQYF. The CDR3 DNA sequence: TGTGCCACCAGCAGCGTCAGGAAGGAACCCCAAGAGACCCAGTACTTC. This chain connects TRBV15 to TRBJ2-5, with no clear D. Germline lookup yields CDR1 LNHNV and CDR2 YYDKDF (reference sequence). This CDR3 spans 16 amino acids. The V end was cut by 3 bases, the J end by 1 base, with 15 bases between.

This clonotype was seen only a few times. CDR3 region: CASGLVRLGANSGANVLTF. The CDR3, as DNA: TGTGCTAGTGGTTTGGTACGATTGGGAGCAAACTCTGGGGCCAACGTCCTGACTTTC. The V gene is TRBV12-5, the J gene TRBJ2-6, with D possibly TRBD2 on 5 matching bases. The germline V and J ends were trimmed by 0 bases and 0 bases, with 15 bases remaining between them. The germline gives CDR1 LGHNT, CDR2 FRNRAP. The CDR3 spans 19 residues.

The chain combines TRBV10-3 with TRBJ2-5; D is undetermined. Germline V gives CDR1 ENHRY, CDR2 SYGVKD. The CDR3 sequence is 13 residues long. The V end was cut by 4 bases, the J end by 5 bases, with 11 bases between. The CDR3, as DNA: TGTGCCATCAGTGGACGGCCGGAGGAGACCCAGTACTTC. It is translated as CAISGRPEETQYF.

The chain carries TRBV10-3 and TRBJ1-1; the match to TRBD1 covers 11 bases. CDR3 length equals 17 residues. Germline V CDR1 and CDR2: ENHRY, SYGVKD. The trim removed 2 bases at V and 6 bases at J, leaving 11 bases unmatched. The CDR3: CAISEPDRGRDIPEAFF. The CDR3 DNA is TGTGCCATCAGTGAGCCGGACAGGGGGCGCGACATACCTGAAGCTTTCTTT.

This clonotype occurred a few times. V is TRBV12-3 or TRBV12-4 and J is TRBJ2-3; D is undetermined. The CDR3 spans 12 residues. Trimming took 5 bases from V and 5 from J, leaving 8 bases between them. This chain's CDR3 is CASSPTRDTQYF. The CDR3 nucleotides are TGTGCCAGCAGTCCTACCCGAGATACGCAGTATTTT.

The CDR3 loop is CASSLWSYNEQFF. CDR3 DNA sequence: TGTGCCAGCAGCTTGTGGTCCTACAATGAGCAGTTCTTC. V gene TRBV5-6 combines with J gene TRBJ2-1; no clear D gene. This CDR3 comprises 13 residues. Deletions cut 1 base from V and 1 base from J, with 3 bases between. Per the germline V gene, CDR1 is SGHDT and CDR2 is YYEEEE. The whole variable domain, remainder taken from reference TRBV5-6 and TRBJ2-1, is DAGVTQSPTHLIKTRGQQVTLRCSPKSGHDTVSWYQQALGQGPQFIFQYYEEEERQRGNFPDRFSGHQFPNYSSELNVNALLLGDSALYLCASSLWSYNEQFFGPGTRLTVL.

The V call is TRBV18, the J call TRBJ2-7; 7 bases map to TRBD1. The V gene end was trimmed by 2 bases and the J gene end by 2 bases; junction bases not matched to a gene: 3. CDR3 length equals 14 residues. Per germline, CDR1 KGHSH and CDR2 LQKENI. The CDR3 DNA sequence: TGTGCCAGCTCACCAGGGACAGACCCCTACGAGCAGTACTTC. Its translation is CASSPGTDPYEQYF.

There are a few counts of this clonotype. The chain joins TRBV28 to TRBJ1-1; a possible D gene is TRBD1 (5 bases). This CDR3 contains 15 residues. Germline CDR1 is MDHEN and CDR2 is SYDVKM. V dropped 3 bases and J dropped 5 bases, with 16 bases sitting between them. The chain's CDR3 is CASSFTPGRVTEAFF. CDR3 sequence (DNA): TGTGCCAGCAGTTTCACGCCGGGACGAGTGACTGAAGCTTTCTTT.

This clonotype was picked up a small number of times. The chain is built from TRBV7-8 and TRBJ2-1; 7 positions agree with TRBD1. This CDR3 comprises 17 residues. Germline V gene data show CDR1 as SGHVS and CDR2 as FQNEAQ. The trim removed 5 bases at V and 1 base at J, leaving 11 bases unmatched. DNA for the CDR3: TGTGCCAGCAGCCACGTACCTAACAGGGGTTCCTACAATGAGCAGTTCTTC. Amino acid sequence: CASSHVPNRGSYNEQFF.